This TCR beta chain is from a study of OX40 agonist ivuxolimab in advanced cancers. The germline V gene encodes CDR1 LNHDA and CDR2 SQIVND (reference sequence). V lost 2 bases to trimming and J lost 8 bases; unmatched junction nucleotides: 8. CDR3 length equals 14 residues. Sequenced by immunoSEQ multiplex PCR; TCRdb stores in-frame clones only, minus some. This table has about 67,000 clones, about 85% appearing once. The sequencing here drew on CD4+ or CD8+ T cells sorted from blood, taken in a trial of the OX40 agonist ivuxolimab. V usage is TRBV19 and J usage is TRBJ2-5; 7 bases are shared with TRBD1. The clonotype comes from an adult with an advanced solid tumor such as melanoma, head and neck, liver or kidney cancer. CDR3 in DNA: TGTGCCAGTAGTATACAACCGGGACAGCTTACCCAGTACTTC. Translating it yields CASSIQPGQLTQYF.